A single T cell receptor (beta chain) is shown here with its context. The target antigen is unknown. This sample is part of a study of blood T cells in healthy people across ages. Study results and limitations: Naive T cell percentage by flow cytometry tracked strongly with beta diversity.

Healthy individuals of Caucasian origin from Russia, aged roughly 6 to 90, served as donors. About 10 milliliters of peripheral blood were drawn from each donor into EDTA-treated tubes. The use of a sample-barcoded 5' primer and a J-beta primer mix characterized a second PCR of roughly 6 to 11 cycles. Every cDNA was tagged by a template-switch adaptor with 12 random nucleotides. One entry per CDR3 protein, called by TCRdb with MiXCR from the 5' RACE reads. The sample consists of around 1,500,000 distinct CDR3 sequences, around 42% of them appearing once. The CDR3 totals 15 residues. Germline CDR1 MNHNS, CDR2 SASEGT. V lost 7 bases, J lost 5 bases, and 9 bases stayed unmatched.

The sequenced sample was blood. This receptor was obtained from a woman between 18 and 30 years old in good health. The chain couples TRBV6-1 to TRBJ1-5; 9 positions agree with TRBD1. CDR3 in DNA: TGTGCCAGCACATCACAGGGGGCGGTGGATCAGCCCCAGCATTTT. Its protein is CASTSQGAVDQPQHF.